This T cell receptor beta chain was captured in a study of blood T cell repertoires in COVID-19. About the research overall: Acute-phase and convalescent COVID-19 samples originated in the United States, Italy and Spain. Nucleic acid was either cDNA or gDNA, and it came from T cells, B-cell-depleted T cells, or PBMCs.

Under the authors' procedure: How many nucleated cells were present was estimated from reference gene primer amplification. Assay used: immunoSEQ multiplex PCR; TCRdb lists only in-frame clones, some missing. V, J and clone size are those of that table, while D and trimming were read from the DNA. The top ten clones hold approximately 2.2% of a sample with approximately 270,000 clones, roughly 89% of them seen once. J gave up 6 bases and V 6 bases, and 14 bases lay outside the gene matches. Germline CDR1 and CDR2: LNHDA and SQIVND (reference sequence). This CDR3 is 15 amino acids long. The chain combines TRBV19 with TRBJ2-7; 7 positions match TRBD2. Sequencing was done on a sample of peripheral blood. The clonotype was recovered from a man between 45 and 60 years old with acute or convalescent COVID-19. CDR3 nucleotide sequence: TGTGCCAGTAGCGTTTCCGACTGGGGCGGGAGCGAGCAGTACTTC. This translates into CASSVSDWGGSEQYF.